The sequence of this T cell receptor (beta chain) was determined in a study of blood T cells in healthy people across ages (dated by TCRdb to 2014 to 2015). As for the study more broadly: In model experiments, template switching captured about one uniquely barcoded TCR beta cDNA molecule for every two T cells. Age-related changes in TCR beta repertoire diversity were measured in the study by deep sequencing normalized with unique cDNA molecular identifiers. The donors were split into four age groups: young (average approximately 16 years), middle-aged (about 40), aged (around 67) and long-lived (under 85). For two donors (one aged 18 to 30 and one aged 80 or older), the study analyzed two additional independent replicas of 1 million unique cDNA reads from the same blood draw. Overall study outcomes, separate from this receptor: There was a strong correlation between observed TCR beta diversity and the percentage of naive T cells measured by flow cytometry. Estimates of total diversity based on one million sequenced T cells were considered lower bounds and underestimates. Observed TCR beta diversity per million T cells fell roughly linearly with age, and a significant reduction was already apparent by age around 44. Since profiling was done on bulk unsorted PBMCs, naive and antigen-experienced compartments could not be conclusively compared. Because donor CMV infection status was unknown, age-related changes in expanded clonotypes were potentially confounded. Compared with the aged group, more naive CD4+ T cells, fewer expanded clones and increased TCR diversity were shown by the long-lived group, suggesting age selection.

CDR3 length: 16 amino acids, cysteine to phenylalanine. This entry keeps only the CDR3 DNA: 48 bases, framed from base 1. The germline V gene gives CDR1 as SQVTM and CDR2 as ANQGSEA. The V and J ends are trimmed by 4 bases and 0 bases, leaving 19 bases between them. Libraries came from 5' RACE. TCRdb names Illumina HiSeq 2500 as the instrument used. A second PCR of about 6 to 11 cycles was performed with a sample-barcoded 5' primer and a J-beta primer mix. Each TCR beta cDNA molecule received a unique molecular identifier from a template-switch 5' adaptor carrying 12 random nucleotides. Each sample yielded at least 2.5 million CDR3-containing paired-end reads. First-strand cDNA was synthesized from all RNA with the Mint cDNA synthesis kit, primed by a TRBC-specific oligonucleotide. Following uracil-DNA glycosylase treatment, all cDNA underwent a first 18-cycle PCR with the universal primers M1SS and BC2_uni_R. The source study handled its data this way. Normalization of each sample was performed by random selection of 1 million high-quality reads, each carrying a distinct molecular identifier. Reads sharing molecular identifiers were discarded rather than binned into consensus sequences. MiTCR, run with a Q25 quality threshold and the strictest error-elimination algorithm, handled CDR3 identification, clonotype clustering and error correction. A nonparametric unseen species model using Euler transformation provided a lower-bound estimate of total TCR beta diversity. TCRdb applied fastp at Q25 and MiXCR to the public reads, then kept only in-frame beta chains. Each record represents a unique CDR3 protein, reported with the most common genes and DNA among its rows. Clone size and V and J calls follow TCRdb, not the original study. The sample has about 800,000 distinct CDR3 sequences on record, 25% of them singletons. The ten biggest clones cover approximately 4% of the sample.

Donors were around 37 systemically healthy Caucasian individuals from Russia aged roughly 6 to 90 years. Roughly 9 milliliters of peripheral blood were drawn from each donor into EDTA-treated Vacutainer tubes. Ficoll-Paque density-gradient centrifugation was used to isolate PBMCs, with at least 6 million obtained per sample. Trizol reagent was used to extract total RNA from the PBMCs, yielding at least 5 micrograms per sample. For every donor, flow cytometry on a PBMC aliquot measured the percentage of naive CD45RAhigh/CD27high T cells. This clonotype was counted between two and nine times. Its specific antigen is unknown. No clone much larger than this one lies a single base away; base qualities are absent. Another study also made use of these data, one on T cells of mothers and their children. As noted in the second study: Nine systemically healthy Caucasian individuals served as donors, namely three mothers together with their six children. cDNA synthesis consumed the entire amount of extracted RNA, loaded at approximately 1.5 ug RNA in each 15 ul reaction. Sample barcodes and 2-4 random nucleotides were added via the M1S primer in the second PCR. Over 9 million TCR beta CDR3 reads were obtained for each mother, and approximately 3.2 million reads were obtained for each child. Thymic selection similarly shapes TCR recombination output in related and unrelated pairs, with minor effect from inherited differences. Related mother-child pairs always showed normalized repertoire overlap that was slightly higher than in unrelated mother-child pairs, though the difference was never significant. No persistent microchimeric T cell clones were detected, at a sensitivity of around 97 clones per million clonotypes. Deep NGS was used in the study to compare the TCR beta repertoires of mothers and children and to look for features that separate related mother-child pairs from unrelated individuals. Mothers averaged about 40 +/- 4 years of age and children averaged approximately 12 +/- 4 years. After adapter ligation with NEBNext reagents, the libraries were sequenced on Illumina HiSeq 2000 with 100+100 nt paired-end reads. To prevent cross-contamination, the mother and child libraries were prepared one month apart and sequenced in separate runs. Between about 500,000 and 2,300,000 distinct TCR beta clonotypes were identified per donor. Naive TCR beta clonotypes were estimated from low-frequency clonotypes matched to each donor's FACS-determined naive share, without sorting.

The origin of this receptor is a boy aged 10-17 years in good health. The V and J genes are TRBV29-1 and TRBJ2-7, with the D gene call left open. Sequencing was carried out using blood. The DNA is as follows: TGCAGCGTTGCCGGGCCAAGCCATTACAGCTCCTACGAGCAGTACTTC. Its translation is CSVAGPSHYSSYEQYF.